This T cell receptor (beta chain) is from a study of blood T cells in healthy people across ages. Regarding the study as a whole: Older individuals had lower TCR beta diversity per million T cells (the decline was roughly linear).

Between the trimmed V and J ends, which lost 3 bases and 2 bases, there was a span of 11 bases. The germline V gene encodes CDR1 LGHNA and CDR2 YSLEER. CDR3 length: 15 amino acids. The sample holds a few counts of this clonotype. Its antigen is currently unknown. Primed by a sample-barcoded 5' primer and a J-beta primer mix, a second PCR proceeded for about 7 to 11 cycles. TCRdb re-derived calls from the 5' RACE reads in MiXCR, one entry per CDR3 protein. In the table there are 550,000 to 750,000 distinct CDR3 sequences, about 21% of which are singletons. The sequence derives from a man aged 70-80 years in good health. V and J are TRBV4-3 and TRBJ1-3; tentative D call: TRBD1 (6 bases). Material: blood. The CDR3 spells CASSHNRVAGNTIYF. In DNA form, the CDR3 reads TGCGCCAGCAGCCACAACAGGGTTGCTGGAAACACCATATATTTT.